What follows are 3 T cell receptor beta chains derived from one specimen sequenced in a study of tumor-infiltrating lymphocytes in primary liver carcinoma. TCR beta cDNA came from around 500 ng total RNA, primed with a constant-region primer. For TCR beta, libraries were produced by three nested multiplex PCR rounds using slightly modified ARM-PCR. The first two PCR rounds used TRBV1-TRBV30 forward primers with a C-beta reverse primer, roughly 10 cycles each. TCRdb redid the calling of the multiplex PCR reads with MiXCR, one entry per CDR3 protein. The profile shows about 300,000 distinct CDR3 sequences, 55% to 65% of them singletons. Alongside blood RNA obtained from unsorted whole blood, germline DNA was also extracted. The material sequenced was peripheral blood. These receptors were obtained from a man in his forties with primary liver carcinoma and hepatitis B virus infection.

About this clonotype itself: The germline gene is not matched at one end of the junction; a read error may be the cause. V gene TRBV29-1 combines with J gene TRBJ2-1, with D possibly TRBD1 on 5 matching bases. Germline CDR1 SQVTM, CDR2 ANQGSEA. This CDR3 has 13 amino acids. The CDR3 nucleotides are TGCAACGTTGAAATTGGTGGAAGGGGTGAGCAGTTCTTC. It yields the protein CNVEIGGRGEQFF.

Comment on this clonotype: A read error may be the cause here, since a much bigger clone is one base away. The V call is TRBV2, the J call TRBJ2-3; D is possibly TRBD1 (5 bases). Germline lookup yields CDR1 SNHLY and CDR2 FYNNEI. The length of the CDR3 is 12 residues. V was shortened by 4 bases and J by 8 bases, with 10 bases between the two germline ends. Written as DNA, the CDR3 is TGTGCCAGCAGTGGCAGGGCGGCTACGCAGTATTTT. It is translated as CASSGRAATQYF.

This rearrangement joins TRBV5-1 to TRBJ2-7, with a tentative D call TRBD2 (5 bases). CDR3 length equals 13 residues. Germline V gene data show CDR1 as SGHRS and CDR2 as YFSETQ. Trimming removed 10 bases at V and 3 bases at J, with 17 bases between. CDR3 region: CAGSSLGSYEQYF. The CDR3 DNA reads as TGCGCCGGGAGCTCACTAGGTAGCTACGAGCAGTACTTC. Full variable domain (outside the CDR3, taken from reference TRBV5-1 and TRBJ2-7): KAGVTQTPRYLIKTRGQQVTLSCSPISGHRSVSWYQQTPGQGLQFLFEYFSETQRNKGNFPGRFSGRQFSNSRSEMNVSTLELGDSALYLCAGSSLGSYEQYFGPGTRLTVT.